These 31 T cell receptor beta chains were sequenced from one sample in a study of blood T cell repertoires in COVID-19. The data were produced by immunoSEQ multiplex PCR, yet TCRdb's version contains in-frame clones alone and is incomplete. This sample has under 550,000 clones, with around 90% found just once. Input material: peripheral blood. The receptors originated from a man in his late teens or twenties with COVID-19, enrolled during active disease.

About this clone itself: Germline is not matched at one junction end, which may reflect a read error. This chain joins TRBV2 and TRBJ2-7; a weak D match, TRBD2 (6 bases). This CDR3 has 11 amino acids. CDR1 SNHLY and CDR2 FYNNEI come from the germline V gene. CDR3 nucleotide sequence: TGTGCCACCAGTTACGGGGGAGAGCAGTACTTC. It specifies CATSYGGEQYF.

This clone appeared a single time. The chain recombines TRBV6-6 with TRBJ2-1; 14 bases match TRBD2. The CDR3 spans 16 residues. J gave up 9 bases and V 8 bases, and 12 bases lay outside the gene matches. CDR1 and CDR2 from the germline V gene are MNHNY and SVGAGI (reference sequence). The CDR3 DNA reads TGTGCCAGCGGATGGCATGGGACTAGCGGGGGACTTGAGCAGTTCTTC. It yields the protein CASGWHGTSGGLEQFF.

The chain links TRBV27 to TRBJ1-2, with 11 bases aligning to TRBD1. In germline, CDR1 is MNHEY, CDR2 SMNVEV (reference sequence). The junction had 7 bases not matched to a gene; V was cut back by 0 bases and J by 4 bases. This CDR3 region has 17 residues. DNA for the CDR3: TGTGCCAGCAGTTTATCCGGGACAGGGGGGTTGGTCTATGGCTACACCTTC. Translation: CASSLSGTGGLVYGYTF.

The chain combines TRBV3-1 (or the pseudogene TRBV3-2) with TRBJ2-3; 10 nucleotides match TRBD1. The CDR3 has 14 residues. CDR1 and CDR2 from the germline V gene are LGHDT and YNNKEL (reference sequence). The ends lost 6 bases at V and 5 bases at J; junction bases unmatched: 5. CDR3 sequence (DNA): TGTGCCAGCAGACAGGGACAGGGGATAGATACGCAGTATTTT. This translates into CASRQGQGIDTQYF.

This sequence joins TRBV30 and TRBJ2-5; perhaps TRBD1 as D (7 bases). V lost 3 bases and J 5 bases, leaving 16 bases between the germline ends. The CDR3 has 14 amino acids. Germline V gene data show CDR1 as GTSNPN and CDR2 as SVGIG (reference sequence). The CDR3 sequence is CAWSGGGGMETQYF. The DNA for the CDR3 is TGTGCCTGGAGCGGAGGGGGCGGAATGGAGACCCAGTACTTC.

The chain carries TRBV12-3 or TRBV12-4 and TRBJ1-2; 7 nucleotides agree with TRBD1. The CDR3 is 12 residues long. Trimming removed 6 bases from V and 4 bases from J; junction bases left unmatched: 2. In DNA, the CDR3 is TGTGCCAGCAGCAGGGGGGCCTATGGCTACACCTTC. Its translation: CASSRGAYGYTF.

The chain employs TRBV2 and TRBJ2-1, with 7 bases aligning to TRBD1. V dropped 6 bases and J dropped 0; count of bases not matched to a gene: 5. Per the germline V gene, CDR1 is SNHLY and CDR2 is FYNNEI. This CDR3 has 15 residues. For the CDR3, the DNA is TGTGCCAGCAGGGGGGACAGCTACTCCTACAATGAGCAGTTCTTC. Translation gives CASRGDSYSYNEQFF. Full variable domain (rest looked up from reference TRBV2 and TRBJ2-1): EPEVTQTPSHQVTQMGQEVILRCVPISNHLYFYWYRQILGQKVEFLVSFYNNEISEKSEIFDDQFSVERPDGSNFTLKIRSTKLEDSAMYFCASRGDSYSYNEQFFGPGTRLTVL.

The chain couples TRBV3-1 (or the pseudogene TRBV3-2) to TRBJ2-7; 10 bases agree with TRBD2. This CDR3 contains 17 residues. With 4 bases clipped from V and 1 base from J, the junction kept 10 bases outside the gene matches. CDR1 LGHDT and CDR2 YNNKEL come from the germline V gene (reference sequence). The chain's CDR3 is CASSRVRAGGFSYEQYF. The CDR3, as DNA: TGTGCCAGCAGCCGGGTCCGAGCGGGGGGGTTTTCCTACGAGCAGTACTTC.

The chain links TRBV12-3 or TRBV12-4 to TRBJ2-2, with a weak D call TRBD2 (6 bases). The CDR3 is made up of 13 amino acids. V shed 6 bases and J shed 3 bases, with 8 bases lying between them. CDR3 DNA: TGTGCCAGCAGGCGGGACGACACCGGGGAGCTGTTTTTT. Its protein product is CASRRDDTGELFF.

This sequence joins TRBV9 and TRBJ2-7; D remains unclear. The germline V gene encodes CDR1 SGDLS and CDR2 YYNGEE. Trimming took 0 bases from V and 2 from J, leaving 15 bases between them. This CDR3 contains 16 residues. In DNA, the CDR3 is TGTGCCAGCAGCGTAGCCCCGTCCCAGAGGCCCTACGAGCAGTACTTC. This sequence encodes CASSVAPSQRPYEQYF.

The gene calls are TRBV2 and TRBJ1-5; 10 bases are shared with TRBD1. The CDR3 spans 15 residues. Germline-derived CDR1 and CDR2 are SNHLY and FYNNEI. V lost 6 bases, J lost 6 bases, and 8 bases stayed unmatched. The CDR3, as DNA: TGTGCCAGCAGCGCGGGACAGGGGATTGGTCAGCCCCAGCATTTT. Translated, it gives CASSAGQGIGQPQHF.

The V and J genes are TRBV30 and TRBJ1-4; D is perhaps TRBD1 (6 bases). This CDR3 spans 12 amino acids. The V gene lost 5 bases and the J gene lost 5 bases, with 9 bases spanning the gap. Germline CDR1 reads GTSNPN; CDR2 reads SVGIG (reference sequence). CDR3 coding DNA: TGTGCCTGGGGAAGGGGGAATGAAAAACTGTTTTTT. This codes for CAWGRGNEKLFF.

CDR3 residues: CASSDPSGGAYEQFF. The CDR3 DNA follows: TGTGCCAGCAGTGATCCTAGCGGGGGGGCCTATGAGCAGTTCTTC. V gene TRBV25-1 combines with J gene TRBJ2-1; 12 bases are a match to TRBD2. The V segment lost 3 bases and the J segment 8 bases; nucleotides outside the gene matches: 5. Germline loops: CDR1 MGHDK, CDR2 SYGVNS. The CDR3 consists of 15 residues.

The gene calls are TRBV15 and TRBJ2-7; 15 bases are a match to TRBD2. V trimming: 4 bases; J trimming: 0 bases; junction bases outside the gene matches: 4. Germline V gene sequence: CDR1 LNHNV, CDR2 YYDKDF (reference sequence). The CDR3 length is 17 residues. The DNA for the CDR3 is TGTGCCACCAGCAAGGGACTAGCGGGGGGTCTCTCCTACGAGCAGTACTTC. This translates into CATSKGLAGGLSYEQYF.

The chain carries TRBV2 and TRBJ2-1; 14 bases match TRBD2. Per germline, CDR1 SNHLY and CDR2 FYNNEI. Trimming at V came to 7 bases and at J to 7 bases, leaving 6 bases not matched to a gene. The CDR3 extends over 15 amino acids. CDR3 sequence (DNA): TGTGCCAGCAAGGGACTAGCGGGAGTACGAAATGAGCAGTTCTTC. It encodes CASKGLAGVRNEQFF.

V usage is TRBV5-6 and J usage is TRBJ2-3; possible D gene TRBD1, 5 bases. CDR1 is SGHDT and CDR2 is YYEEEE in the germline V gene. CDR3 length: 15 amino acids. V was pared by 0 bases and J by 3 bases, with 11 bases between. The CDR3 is CASSLVGQLTDTQYF. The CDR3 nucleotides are TGTGCCAGCAGCTTGGTGGGGCAGTTGACAGATACGCAGTATTTT.

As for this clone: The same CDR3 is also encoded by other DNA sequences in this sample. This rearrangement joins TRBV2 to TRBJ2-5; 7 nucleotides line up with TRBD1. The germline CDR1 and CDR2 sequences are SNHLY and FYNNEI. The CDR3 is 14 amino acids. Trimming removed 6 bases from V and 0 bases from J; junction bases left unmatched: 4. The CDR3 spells CASSADRDQETQYF. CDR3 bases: TGTGCCAGCAGCGCTGACAGGGACCAAGAGACCCAGTACTTC.

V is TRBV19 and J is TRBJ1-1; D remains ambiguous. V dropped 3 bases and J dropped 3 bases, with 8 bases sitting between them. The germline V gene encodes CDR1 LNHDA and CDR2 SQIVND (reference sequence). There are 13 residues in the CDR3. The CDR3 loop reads CASSIPGYTEAFF. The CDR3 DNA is TGTGCCAGTAGTATCCCGGGTTACACTGAAGCTTTCTTT.

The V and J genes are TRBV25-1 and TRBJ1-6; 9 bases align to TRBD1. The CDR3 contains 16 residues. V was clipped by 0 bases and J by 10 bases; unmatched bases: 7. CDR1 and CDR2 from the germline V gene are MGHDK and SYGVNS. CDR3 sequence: CASSEYRRTGESPLHF. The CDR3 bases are TGTGCCAGCAGTGAATATCGGAGGACAGGGGAATCACCCCTCCACTTT.

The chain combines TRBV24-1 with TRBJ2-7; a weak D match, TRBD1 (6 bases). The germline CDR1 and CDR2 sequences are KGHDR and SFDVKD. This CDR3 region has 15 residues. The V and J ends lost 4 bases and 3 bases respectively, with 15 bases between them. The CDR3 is CATSELGHGDYEQYF. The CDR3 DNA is TGTGCCACCAGTGAGTTGGGACATGGGGACTACGAGCAGTACTTC.

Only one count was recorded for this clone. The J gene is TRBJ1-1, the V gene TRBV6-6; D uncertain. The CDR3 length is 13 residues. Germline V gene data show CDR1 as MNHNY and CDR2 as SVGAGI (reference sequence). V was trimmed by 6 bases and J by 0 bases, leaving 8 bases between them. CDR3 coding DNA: TGTGCCAGCAGGTTAGAGGTGAACACTGAAGCTTTCTTT. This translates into CASRLEVNTEAFF.

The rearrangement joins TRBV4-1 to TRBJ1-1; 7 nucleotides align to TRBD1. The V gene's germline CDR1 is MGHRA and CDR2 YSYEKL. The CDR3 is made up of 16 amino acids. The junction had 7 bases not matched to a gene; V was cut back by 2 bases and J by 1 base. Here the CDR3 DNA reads TGCGCCAGCAGCCAACCCCCGGGACAGACGAACACTGAAGCTTTCTTT. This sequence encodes CASSQPPGQTNTEAFF.

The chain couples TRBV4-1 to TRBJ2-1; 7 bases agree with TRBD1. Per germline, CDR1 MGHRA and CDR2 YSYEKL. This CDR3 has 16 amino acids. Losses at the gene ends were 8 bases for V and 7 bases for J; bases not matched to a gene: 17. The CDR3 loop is CASGLLPQKGQNEQFF. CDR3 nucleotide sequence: TGCGCCAGCGGACTTCTTCCTCAGAAGGGACAGAATGAGCAGTTCTTC.

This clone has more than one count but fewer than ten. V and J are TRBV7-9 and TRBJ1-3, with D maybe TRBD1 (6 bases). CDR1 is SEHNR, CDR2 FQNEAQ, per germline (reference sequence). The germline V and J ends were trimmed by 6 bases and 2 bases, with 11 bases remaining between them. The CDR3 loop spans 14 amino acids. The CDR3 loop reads CASSFYRAGNTIYF. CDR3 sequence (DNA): TGTGCCAGCAGTTTTTACAGGGCTGGAAACACCATATATTTT.

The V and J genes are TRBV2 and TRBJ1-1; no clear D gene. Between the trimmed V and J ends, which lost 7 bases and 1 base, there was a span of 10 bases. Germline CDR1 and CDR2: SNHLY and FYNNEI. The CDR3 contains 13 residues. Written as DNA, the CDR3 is TGTGCCAGCACGGGTCTTTGGAACACTGAAGCTTTCTTT. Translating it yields CASTGLWNTEAFF.

CDR3 DNA: TGTGCCTGGAGTGTTTCGCGGGGGTTTAGCACAGATACGCAGTATTTT. It yields the protein CAWSVSRGFSTDTQYF. J is TRBJ2-3 and V is TRBV30; 7 bases agree with TRBD2. The CDR3 length is 16 residues. V gave up 0 bases and J gave up 0 bases; unmatched junction bases: 6. Germline CDR1 GTSNPN, CDR2 SVGIG (reference sequence).

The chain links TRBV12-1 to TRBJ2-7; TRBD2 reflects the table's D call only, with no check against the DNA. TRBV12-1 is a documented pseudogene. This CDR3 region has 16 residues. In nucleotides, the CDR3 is TGTGCCAGCAGAGGAGAGAATAGCGGGACGAACTACGAGCAGTACTTC. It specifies CASRGENSGTNYEQYF.

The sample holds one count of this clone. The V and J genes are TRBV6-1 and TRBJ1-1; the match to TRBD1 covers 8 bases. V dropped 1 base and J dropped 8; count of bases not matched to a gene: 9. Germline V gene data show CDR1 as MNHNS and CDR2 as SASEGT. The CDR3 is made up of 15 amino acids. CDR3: CASSEGSRQGIEAFF. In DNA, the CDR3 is TGTGCCAGCAGTGAAGGTAGCAGACAGGGGATCGAAGCTTTCTTT.

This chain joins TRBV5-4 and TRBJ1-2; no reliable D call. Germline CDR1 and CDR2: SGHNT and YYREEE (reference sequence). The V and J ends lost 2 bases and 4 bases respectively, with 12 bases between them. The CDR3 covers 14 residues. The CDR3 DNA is TGTGCCAGCAGCTTTGATACTTCACGCTATGGCTACACCTTC. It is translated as CASSFDTSRYGYTF.

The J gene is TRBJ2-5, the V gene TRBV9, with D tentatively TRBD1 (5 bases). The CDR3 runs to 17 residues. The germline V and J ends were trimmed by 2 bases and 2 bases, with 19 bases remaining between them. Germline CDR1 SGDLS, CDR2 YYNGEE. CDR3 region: CASSVGPWGFRQETQYF. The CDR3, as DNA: TGTGCCAGCAGCGTCGGACCATGGGGCTTTCGGCAAGAGACCCAGTACTTC.

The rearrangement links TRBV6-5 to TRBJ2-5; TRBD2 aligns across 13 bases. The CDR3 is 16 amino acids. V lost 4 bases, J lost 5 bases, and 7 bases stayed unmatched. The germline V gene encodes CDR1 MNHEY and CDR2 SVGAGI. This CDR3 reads CASSSTSGGALETQYF. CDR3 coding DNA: TGTGCCAGCAGTTCCACTAGCGGGGGGGCTCTGGAGACCCAGTACTTC.